What follows are 21 T cell receptor beta chains derived from one specimen sequenced in a study of T cell repertoires in ileal Crohn's disease. Time point meaning: inflamed ileum from the surgical specimen. Repertoires were generated with immunoSEQ multiplex PCR, while TCRdb's copy carries only in-frame clones and drops some. The sample holds around 1,700 clones, about 88% seen once. Source material: ileal tissue. The origin of the receptors is an adult with Crohn's disease.

The rearrangement joins TRBV30 to TRBJ2-2; D unresolved. CDR1 is GTSNPN and CDR2 is SVGIG in the germline V gene (reference sequence). Trimming removed 0 bases from V and 2 bases from J, with 10 bases in between. The CDR3 is 15 residues long. The chain's CDR3 is CAWSVSLFNTGELFF. The CDR3 region has the DNA TGTGCCTGGAGTGTATCCCTTTTTAACACCGGGGAGCTGTTTTTT.

V usage is TRBV5-4 and J usage is TRBJ2-5; D not certain. Germline CDR1 reads SGHNT; CDR2 reads YYREEE (reference sequence). This CDR3 has 11 residues. V dropped 4 bases and J dropped 5 bases, with 6 bases sitting between them. The CDR3 nucleotides are TGTGCCAGCAGCCTTCAGGAGACCCAGTACTTC. This encodes CASSLQETQYF.

V is TRBV28 and J is TRBJ1-2; D gene ambiguous. The germline CDR1 and CDR2 sequences are MDHEN and SYDVKM. This CDR3 is built from 15 residues. Trimming removed 3 bases at V and 6 bases at J, with 17 bases between. The DNA for the CDR3 is TGTGCCAGCAGTTTTGGAGGAGGCGGTCGGGATGGCTACACCTTC. Protein sequence: CASSFGGGGRDGYTF.

The chain is built from TRBV14 and TRBJ2-5; 12 bases are shared with TRBD1. The V and J ends lost 2 bases and 5 bases, in that order; junction bases with no gene match: 6. Looked up from germline, CDR1 is SGHDN and CDR2 is FVKESK. The CDR3 spans 16 residues. The CDR3 sequence: CASSQMGQGAGETQYF. In DNA form, the CDR3 reads TGTGCCAGCAGCCAAATGGGACAGGGGGCTGGTGAGACCCAGTACTTC. Based on the CDR3 plus reference TRBV14 and TRBJ2-5, the full variable domain is EAGVTQFPSHSVIEKGQTVTLRCDPISGHDNLYWYRRVMGKEIKFLLHFVKESKQDESGMPNNRFLAERTGGTYSTLKVQPAELEDSGVYFCASSQMGQGAGETQYFGPGTRLLVL.

This chain's CDR3 is CASSPVQGDDEQFF. The CDR3 nucleotides read TGTGCCAGCTCACCAGTCCAGGGGGATGATGAGCAGTTCTTC. The chain uses TRBV18 and TRBJ2-1; 7 bases fit TRBD1. There are 14 residues in the CDR3. The trim removed 2 bases at V and 8 bases at J, leaving 6 bases unmatched. Germline CDR1 and CDR2: KGHSH and LQKENI.

The CDR3 sequence: CASSSIAGSKTNQETQYF. The CDR3 bases are TGTGCCAGCAGCTCAATAGCGGGGAGCAAAACAAACCAAGAGACCCAGTACTTC. This sequence joins TRBV7-6 and TRBJ2-5; 8 positions agree with TRBD2. This CDR3 is built from 18 residues. Germline CDR1 SGHVS, CDR2 FNYEAQ. Trimming at V came to 4 bases and at J to 0 bases, leaving 13 bases not matched to a gene.

The chain is built from TRBV29-1 and TRBJ1-2; TRBD1 might be the D (6 bases). Germline-derived CDR1 and CDR2 are SQVTM and ANQGSEA. V lost 4 bases to trimming and J lost 3 bases, with 9 bases between them. The CDR3 is 12 residues long. The CDR3 DNA follows: TGCAGCGTTGGGTCAGGGGACTATGGCTACACCTTC. Its translation: CSVGSGDYGYTF.

This chain joins TRBV6-7 and TRBJ2-2, with 12 nucleotides matching TRBD2. TRBV6-7 is noted as an ORF with a role that remains uncertain. This CDR3 contains 13 residues. Trimming at V came to 11 bases and at J to 3 bases, leaving 1 base not matched to a gene. For the CDR3, the DNA is TGTGCCGGACTAGCGGGGTACACCGGGGAGCTGTTTTTT. This sequence encodes CAGLAGYTGELFF.

The chain is built from TRBV6-1 and TRBJ1-1; D remains ambiguous. The V end was cut by 8 bases, the J end by 0 bases, with 13 bases between. Germline CDR1 is MNHNS and CDR2 is SASEGT. The CDR3 loop spans 14 amino acids. In DNA form, the CDR3 reads TGTGCCAGCGCTTCGACTCAGGTGAACACTGAAGCTTTCTTT. Its translation is CASASTQVNTEAFF.

The genes are TRBV30 and TRBJ1-5; unclear D gene. This CDR3 contains 13 residues. V was clipped by 2 bases and J by 7 bases, with 12 bases between them. Per the germline V gene, CDR1 is GTSNPN and CDR2 is SVGIG (reference sequence). The CDR3 DNA follows: TGTGCCTGGAGTCAGTCCTGGCAACAGCCCCAGCATTTT. Its translation: CAWSQSWQQPQHF.

The J gene is TRBJ2-2, the V gene TRBV6-6; 9 bases line up with TRBD1. The V gene end was trimmed by 2 bases and the J gene end by 3 bases; junction bases not matched to a gene: 1. The CDR3 has 15 amino acids. Germline values: CDR1 MNHNY, CDR2 SVGAGI (reference sequence). In DNA, the CDR3 is TGTGCCAGCAGTTACGGGACAGGGTACACCGGGGAGCTGTTTTTT. Translating gives CASSYGTGYTGELFF.

V and J are TRBV2 and TRBJ1-4; no firm D call. Germline V gene sequence: CDR1 SNHLY, CDR2 FYNNEI. The CDR3 contains 14 residues. The germline V and J ends were trimmed by 5 bases and 7 bases, with 14 bases remaining between them. This CDR3 is CASSLPGIAEKLFF. For the CDR3, the DNA is TGTGCCAGCAGTCTCCCGGGGATTGCTGAAAAACTGTTTTTT.

The V and J genes are TRBV5-1 and TRBJ1-2; no clear D gene. V lost 0 bases, J lost 6 bases, and 6 bases lay in between. Germline V gene lookup returns CDR1 SGHRS and CDR2 YFSETQ. This CDR3 contains 12 residues. The CDR3 DNA reads as TGCGCCAGCAGCTTGGGGGGTGATGGCTACACCTTC. It translates to CASSLGGDGYTF. Combining the CDR3 with reference TRBV5-1 and TRBJ1-2 gives the whole variable domain KAGVTQTPRYLIKTRGQQVTLSCSPISGHRSVSWYQQTPGQGLQFLFEYFSETQRNKGNFPGRFSGRQFSNSRSEMNVSTLELGDSALYLCASSLGGDGYTFGSGTRLTVV.

This clone was seen only once. J is TRBJ2-7 and V is TRBV4-2, with D possibly matching TRBD2 (7 bases). Germline V gene data show CDR1 as LGHNA and CDR2 as YNFKEQ. This CDR3 has 17 residues. The V and J ends lost 0 bases and 0 bases respectively, with 15 bases between them. CDR3 sequence: CASSQEGGGRSSYEQYF. The CDR3 DNA is TGTGCCAGCAGCCAAGAAGGGGGGGGCAGGAGCTCCTACGAGCAGTACTTC.

This clone was counted a few times. The chain carries TRBV7-9 and TRBJ1-1; 7 nucleotides match TRBD1. CDR1 and CDR2 from the germline V gene are SEHNR and FQNEAQ (reference sequence). The J segment lost 10 bases and the V segment lost 5 bases, leaving 7 bases of the junction unmatched. This CDR3 region has 12 residues. CDR3 residues: CASSLEQGPAFF. CDR3 bases: TGTGCCAGCAGCCTCGAACAGGGGCCAGCTTTCTTT.

Note on this clone: It is unclear where the CDR3 begins or ends on the DNA, so no DNA is shown, and the CDR3 is as TCRdb lists it. The chain is built from TRBV7-2 and TRBJ2-2; no check of the table's D call, TRBD1, against the DNA was made. Looked up from germline, CDR1 is SGHTA and CDR2 is FQGNSA. The CDR3 is 16 amino acids long, termini counted. The CDR3 protein is CASSSSGQGYPGELFF.

The chain employs TRBV4-3 and TRBJ1-4; a possible D gene is TRBD1 (5 bases). The germline gives CDR1 LGHNA, CDR2 YSLEER. CDR3 length: 16 amino acids. V lost 3 bases, J lost 6 bases, and 17 bases lay in between. CDR3 sequence reads: CASSHSSGTPDEKLFF. The CDR3 DNA follows: TGCGCCAGCAGCCACTCCTCGGGGACGCCCGATGAAAAACTGTTTTTT.

This sequence joins TRBV6-5 and TRBJ2-1; no clear D gene. This CDR3 is 13 amino acids long. Germline values: CDR1 MNHEY, CDR2 SVGAGI. V was cut by 6 bases and J by 7 bases, with 13 bases left in between. The CDR3 region is CASSQTGRNEQFF. Written as DNA, the CDR3 is TGTGCCAGCAGCCAGACCGGGCGGAATGAGCAGTTCTTC.

This chain links TRBV7-6 with TRBJ1-2, with D unclear. CDR1 is SGHVS, CDR2 FNYEAQ, per germline. V lost 4 bases, J lost 9 bases, and 12 bases lay in between. The CDR3 is 12 amino acids. The CDR3 coding sequence is TGTGCCAGCAGCTCAGGACCGCTGAGCTACACCTTC. Amino acid sequence: CASSSGPLSYTF.

The chain combines TRBV7-2 with TRBJ2-1; 14 nucleotides agree with TRBD2. Trimming took 5 bases from V and 7 from J; bases not matched to a gene: 4. The CDR3 covers 15 residues. Germline V lookup: CDR1 SGHTA, CDR2 FQGNSA. The CDR3 nucleotides read TGTGCCAGCAGCCTAGGACTAGCGGGGGGTAATGAGCAGTTCTTC. Amino acid sequence: CASSLGLAGGNEQFF.

The chain has TRBV5-1 and TRBJ2-2; possibly TRBD2 for D (6 bases). This CDR3 spans 16 amino acids. Germline V lookup: CDR1 SGHRS, CDR2 YFSETQ. V was clipped by 5 bases and J by 6 bases, with 20 bases between them. Here the CDR3 DNA reads TGCGCCAGCAGACCTCCGGGAGCACCTACGTCCGGGGAGCTGTTTTTT. Protein sequence: CASRPPGAPTSGELFF.